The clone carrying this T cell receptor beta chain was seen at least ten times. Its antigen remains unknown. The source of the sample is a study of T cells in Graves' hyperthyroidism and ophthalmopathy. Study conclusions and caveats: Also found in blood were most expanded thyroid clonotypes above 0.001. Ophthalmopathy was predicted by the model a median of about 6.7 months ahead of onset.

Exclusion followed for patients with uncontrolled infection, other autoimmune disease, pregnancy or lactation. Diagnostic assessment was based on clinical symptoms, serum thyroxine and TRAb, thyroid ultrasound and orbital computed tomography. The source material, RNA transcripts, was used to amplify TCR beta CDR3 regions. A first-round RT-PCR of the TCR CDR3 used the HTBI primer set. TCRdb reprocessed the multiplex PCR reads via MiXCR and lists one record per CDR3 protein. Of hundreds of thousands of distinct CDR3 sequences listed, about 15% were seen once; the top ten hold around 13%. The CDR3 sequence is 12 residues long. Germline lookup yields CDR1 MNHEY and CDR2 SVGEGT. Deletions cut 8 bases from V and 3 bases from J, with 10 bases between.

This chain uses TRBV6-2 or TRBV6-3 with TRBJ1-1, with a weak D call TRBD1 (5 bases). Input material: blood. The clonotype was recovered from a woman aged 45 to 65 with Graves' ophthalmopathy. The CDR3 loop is CASGDGYTEAFF. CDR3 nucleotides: TGTGCCAGCGGGGACGGGTACACTGAAGCTTTCTTT.